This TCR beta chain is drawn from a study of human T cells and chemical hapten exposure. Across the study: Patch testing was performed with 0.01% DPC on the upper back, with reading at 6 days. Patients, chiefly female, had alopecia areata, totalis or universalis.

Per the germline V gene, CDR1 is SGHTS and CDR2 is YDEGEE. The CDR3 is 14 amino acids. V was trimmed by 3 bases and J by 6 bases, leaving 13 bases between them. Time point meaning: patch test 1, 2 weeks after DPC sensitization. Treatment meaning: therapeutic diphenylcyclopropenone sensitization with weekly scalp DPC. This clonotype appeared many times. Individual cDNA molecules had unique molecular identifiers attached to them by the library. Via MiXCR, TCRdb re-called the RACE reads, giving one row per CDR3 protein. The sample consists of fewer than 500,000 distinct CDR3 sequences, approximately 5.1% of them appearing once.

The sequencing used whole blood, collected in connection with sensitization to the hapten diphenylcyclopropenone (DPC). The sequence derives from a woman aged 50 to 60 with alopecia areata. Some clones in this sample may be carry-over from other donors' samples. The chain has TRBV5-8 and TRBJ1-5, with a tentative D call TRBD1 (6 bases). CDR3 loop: CASSSQGTGQPQHF. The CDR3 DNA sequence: TGTGCCAGCAGCTCACAGGGCACGGGTCAGCCCCAGCATTTT. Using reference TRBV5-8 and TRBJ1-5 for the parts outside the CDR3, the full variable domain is EAGVTQSPTHLIKTRGQQATLRCSPISGHTSVYWYQQALGLGLQFLLWYDEGEERNRGNFPPRFSGRQFPNYSSELNVNALELEDSALYLCASSSQGTGQPQHFGDGTRLSIL.